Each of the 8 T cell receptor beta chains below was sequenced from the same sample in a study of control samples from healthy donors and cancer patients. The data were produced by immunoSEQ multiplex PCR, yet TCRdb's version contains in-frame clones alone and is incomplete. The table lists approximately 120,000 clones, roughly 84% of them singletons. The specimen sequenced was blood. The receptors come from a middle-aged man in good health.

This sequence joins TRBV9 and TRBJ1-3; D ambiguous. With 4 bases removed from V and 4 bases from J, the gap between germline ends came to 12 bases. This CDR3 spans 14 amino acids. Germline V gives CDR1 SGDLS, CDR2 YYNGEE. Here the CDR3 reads CASSPHWSGNTIYF. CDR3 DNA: TGTGCCAGCAGCCCCCATTGGTCCGGAAACACCATATATTTT.

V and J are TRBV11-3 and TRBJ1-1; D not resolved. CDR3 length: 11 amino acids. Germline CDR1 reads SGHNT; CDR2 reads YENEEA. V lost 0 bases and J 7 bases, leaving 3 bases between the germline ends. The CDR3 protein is CASSLDVEAFF. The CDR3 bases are TGTGCCAGCAGCTTAGACGTTGAAGCTTTCTTT.

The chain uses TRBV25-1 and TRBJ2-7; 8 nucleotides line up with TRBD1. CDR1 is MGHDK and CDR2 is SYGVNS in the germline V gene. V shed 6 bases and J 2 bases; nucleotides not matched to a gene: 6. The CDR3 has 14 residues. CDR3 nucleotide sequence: TGTGCCAGCAGCCGACAGGGGAAGGCCTACGAGCAGTACTTC. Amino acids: CASSRQGKAYEQYF.

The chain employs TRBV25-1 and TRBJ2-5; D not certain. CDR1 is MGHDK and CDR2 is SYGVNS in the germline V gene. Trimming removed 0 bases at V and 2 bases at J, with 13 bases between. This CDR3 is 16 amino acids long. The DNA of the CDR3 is TGTGCCAGCAGTGAATACCCAGGCAGCCAACAAGAGACCCAGTACTTC. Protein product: CASSEYPGSQQETQYF.

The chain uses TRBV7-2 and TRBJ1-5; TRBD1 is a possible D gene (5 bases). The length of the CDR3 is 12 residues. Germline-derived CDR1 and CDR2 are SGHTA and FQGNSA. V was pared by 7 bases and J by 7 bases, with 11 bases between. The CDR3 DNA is TGTGCCAGCAATCAGGGAAACCAGCCCCAGCATTTT. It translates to CASNQGNQPQHF.

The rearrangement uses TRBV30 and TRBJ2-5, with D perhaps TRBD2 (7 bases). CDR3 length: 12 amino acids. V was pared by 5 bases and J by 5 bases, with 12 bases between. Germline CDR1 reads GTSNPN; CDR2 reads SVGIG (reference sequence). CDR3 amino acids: CAWEGGEETQYF. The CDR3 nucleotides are TGTGCCTGGGAGGGGGGGGAGGAGACCCAGTACTTC.

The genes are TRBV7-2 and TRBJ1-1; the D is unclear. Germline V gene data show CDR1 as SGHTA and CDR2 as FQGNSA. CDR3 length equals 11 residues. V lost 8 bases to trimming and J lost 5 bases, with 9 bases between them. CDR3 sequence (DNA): TGTGCCAGCGCTTGGGGAACTGAAGCTTTCTTT. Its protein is CASAWGTEAFF.

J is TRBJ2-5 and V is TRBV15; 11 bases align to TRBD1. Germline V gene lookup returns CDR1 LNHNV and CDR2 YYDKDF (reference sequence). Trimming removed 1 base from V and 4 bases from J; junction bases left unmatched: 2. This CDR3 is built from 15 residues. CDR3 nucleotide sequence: TGTGCCACCAGCAGAGTAGGGACAGGGGGAGAGACCCAGTACTTC. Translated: CATSRVGTGGETQYF.